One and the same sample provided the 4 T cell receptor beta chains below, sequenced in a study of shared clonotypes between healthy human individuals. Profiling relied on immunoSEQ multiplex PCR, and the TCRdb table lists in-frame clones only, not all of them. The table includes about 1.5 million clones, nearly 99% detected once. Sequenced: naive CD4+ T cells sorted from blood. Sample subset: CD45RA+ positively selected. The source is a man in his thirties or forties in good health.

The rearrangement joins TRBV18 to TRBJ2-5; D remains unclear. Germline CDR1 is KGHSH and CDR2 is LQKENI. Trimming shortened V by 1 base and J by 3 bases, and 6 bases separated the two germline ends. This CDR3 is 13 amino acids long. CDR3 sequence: CASSPRAKETQYF. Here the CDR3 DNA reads TGTGCCAGCTCACCACGGGCGAAAGAGACCCAGTACTTC.

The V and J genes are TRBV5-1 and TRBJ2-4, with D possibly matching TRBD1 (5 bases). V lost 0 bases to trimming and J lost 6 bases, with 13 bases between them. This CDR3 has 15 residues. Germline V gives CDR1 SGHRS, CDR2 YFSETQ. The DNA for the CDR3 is TGCGCCAGCAGCTTGGCAGACAGACTTTTAAACATTCAGTACTTC. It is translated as CASSLADRLLNIQYF.

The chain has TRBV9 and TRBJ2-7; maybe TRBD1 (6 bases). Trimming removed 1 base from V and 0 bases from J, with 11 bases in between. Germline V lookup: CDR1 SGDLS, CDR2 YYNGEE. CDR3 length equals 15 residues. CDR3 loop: CASSVSGTLSYEQYF. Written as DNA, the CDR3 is TGTGCCAGCAGCGTATCCGGGACACTCTCCTACGAGCAGTACTTC.

CDR3 sequence (DNA): TGTGCCAGCAGCTTAGACGACGCAGATACGCAGTATTTT. This codes for CASSLDDADTQYF. The chain carries TRBV7-6 and TRBJ2-3; D remains unclear. There are 13 residues in the CDR3. Trimming stripped 1 base from V and 4 bases from J, with 6 bases between. Germline assignment: CDR1 SGHVS and CDR2 FNYEAQ.